This T cell receptor (beta chain) originates from a study of blood T cell repertoires in COVID-19. Assay: immunoSEQ multiplex PCR; the TCRdb copy retains only in-frame clones and omits some. The sample holds about 83,000 clones; more than 65% are singletons and the top ten take around 21%. V lost 1 base to trimming and J lost 2 bases, with 11 bases between them. The CDR3 has 15 amino acids. Germline V lookup: CDR1 LGHNA, CDR2 YSLEER. The origin of this receptor is a woman of 80 years or more with active or convalescent COVID-19. The sequenced sample was peripheral blood. This chain uses TRBV4-3 with TRBJ1-1, with D hard to call. The CDR3 loop is CASSQGNRGNTEAFF. The DNA of the CDR3 is TGCGCCAGCAGCCAAGGCAACCGCGGAAACACTGAAGCTTTCTTT.